This T cell receptor (beta chain) was profiled in a study of T cell changes during pregnancy in multiple sclerosis. The data were produced by immunoSEQ multiplex PCR, yet TCRdb's version contains in-frame clones alone and is incomplete. The repertoire has about 70,000 clones, more than 75% of them found once; the top ten carry 1.3% to 1.5%. Germline values: CDR1 SGHTA, CDR2 FQGNSA. The CDR3 sequence is 13 residues long. V shed 4 bases, J shed 4 bases, and the junction held 3 bases outside the gene matches. This chain links TRBV7-2 with TRBJ1-2; 7 bases agree with TRBD1. This clonotype originated in a female donor in good health, enrolled as a control in a pregnancy study. The material was peripheral blood, obtained in the third trimester of pregnancy. In DNA, the CDR3 is TGTGCCAGCAGCTCGGACAGGTCCTATGGCTACACCTTC. Protein product: CASSSDRSYGYTF.